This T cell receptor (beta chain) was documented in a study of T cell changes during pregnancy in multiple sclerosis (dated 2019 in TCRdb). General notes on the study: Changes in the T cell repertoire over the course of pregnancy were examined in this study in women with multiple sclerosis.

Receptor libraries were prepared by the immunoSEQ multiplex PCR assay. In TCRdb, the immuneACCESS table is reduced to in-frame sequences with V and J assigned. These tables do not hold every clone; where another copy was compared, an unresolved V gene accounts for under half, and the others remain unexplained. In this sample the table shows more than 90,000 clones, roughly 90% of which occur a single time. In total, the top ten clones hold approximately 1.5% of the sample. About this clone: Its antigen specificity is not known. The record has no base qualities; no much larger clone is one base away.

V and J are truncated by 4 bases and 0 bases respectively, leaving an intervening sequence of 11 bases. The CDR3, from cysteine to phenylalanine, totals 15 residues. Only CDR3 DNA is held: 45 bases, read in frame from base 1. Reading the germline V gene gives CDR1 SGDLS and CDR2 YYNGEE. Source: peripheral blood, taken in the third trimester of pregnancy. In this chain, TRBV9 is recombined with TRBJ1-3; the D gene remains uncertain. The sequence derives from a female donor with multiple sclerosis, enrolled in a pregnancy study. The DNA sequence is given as TGTGCCAGCAGCCCCCAAGGGAGCTCTGGAAACACCATATATTTT. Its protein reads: CASSPQGSSGNTIYF.